This T cell receptor (beta chain) was sequenced in a study of T-cell reconstitution after alpha-beta-depleted transplantation in children. Unique molecular identifiers featured in how the TCRbeta library was prepared. TCRdb itself ran the PCR reads through MiXCR, one entry per CDR3 protein. Among more than 400,000 distinct CDR3 sequences listed, 11% were seen once. General observations from the study: Expanded clones from the graft, numbering several hundred, reportedly supplied alpha-beta T cells about two months after transplant. At the one-year point after transplant, T-cell counts and TCRbeta diversity were found to come mostly from T cells that had been newly produced. The study traced high day-60 TCRbeta diversity in some patients to surviving recipient T cells and thymic progenitors.

Points on this clonotype: What it binds is unknown.

Germline values: CDR1 SQVTM, CDR2 ANQGSEA. CDR3 length: 15 residues. V lost 1 base, J lost 2 bases, and 6 bases stayed unmatched. The sequence derives from a female patient aged 2-15 years who had a stem cell transplant for aplastic anemia, so the T cells may come from the graft donor. The chain recombines TRBV29-1 with TRBJ2-3; 7 nucleotides line up with TRBD1. The specimen was PBMCs, mostly from graft donor cells, collected 180 days after TCRalphabeta/CD19-depleted stem cell transplant. CDR3 sequence: CSVEAGQIYTDTQYF. The CDR3 nucleotides read TGCAGCGTTGAAGCGGGACAGATATACACAGATACGCAGTATTTT.